This T cell receptor beta chain comes out of a study of cytomegalovirus exposure and HLA in healthy donors. Study information: Within the Caucasian-associated ancestry cluster were approximately 77% of the 350 to 400 genotyped donors.

The study's findings and limits: Later work found most CMV-associated TCR beta chains apparently HLA-restricted. In a later analysis, TCR association rates varied by HLA locus: DRB1 most, HLA-C fewest.

Comment on this clone: Its antigen is as yet unknown.

PCR used 60 Vbeta primers and 13 Jbeta primers. Some clones are missing from TCRdb's copy, which holds only in-frame ones; the method was immunoSEQ multiplex PCR. The table includes about 180,000 clones, about 80% detected once. Material for sequencing was PBMCs. The TCR originated in a woman in her forties or fifties in good health and CMV-seronegative.

The CDR3 DNA reads as TGTGCCAGCAGCAAAGGGACGCGTCAGGGGGGTGAGCAGTTCTTC. The encoded protein is CASSKGTRQGGEQFF. The rearrangement joins TRBV7-8 to TRBJ2-1; tentative D call: TRBD1 (7 bases). Germline-derived CDR1 and CDR2 are SGHVS and FQNEAQ. This CDR3 comprises 15 residues. V lost 5 bases and J 9 bases, leaving 20 bases between the germline ends.